The T cell receptor (beta chain) under discussion was sequenced for a study of blood T cell repertoires in COVID-19. This table comes from immunoSEQ multiplex PCR, and its TCRdb copy is limited to in-frame clones, with some not included. The repertoire holds around 70,000 clones, with 75% to 95% as singletons. V lost 6 bases to trimming and J lost 5 bases, with 11 bases between them. The CDR3 totals 13 residues. In germline, CDR1 is MNHEY, CDR2 SVGAGI. The chain has TRBV6-5 and TRBJ2-1; D not resolved. Input material: peripheral blood. This TCR came from a woman aged 60-75 years with active COVID-19. The CDR3: CASSRLRDNEQFF. The CDR3 DNA reads TGTGCCAGCAGCCGGCTCCGGGACAATGAGCAGTTCTTC.